Below, one T cell receptor beta chain is given with its context. The CDR3 loop spans 17 amino acids. Trimming removed 6 bases at V and 1 base at J, with 18 bases between. Germline V gene data show CDR1 as MGHDK and CDR2 as SYGVNS. The data were taken from a study of shared T cell receptors in the human thymus. Using immunoSEQ multiplex PCR, the repertoire was profiled, and TCRdb retains in-frame clones only, with some absent. Here the sample spans approximately 400,000 clones, 85% to 95% being singletons. The V call is TRBV25-1, the J call TRBJ2-2, with D possibly called TRBD1 or TRBD2 (5 bases each). This clonotype originated in a human donor. Sequencing was performed on thymocytes. The CDR3, as DNA: TGTGCCAGCAGGACAAGCGTGGGACGGGGGAACACCGGGGAGCTGTTTTTT. Translation: CASRTSVGRGNTGELFF.